This T cell receptor (beta chain) was found in a study of beta chain features in type 1 diabetes. Study results and caveats: Any HLA effect on TCRB rearrangement was left unresolved by small sub-analyses. cDNA-based reads could over-represent cells with high TCR expression.

Note on this clone: What it binds is unknown.

Sequencing targeted expressed TCRB transcripts, as all isolated RNA had been reverse transcribed. Reads from naive, central memory and regulatory T cell samples averaged about 3.3 million. Using immunoSEQ multiplex PCR, the repertoire was profiled, and TCRdb retains in-frame clones only, with some absent. This repertoire shows under 950,000 clones, about a sixth found once; its top ten account for roughly 0.025%. There are 15 residues in the CDR3. The germline V gene has CDR1 MDHEN and CDR2 SYDVKM. Trimming took 5 bases from V and 12 from J, leaving 22 bases between them. The sequence came from a woman younger than 30 in good health. The rearrangement links TRBV28 to TRBJ1-4, with D perhaps matching TRBD1 (5 bases). The specimen sequenced was naive CD4+ T cells from blood. CDR3 bases: TGTGCCAGCAGTCCCCGACACGCGGGGGTTTTGGAACTGTTTTTT. Its protein is CASSPRHAGVLELFF.